A single sample gave rise to the 28 T cell receptor beta chains below, sequenced in a study of blood T cell repertoires in COVID-19. Using immunoSEQ multiplex PCR, the repertoire was profiled, and TCRdb retains in-frame clones only, with some absent. Altogether roughly 380,000 clones are present, 70% to 90% being singletons, with the ten largest covering about 1.4%. The sequenced sample consisted of peripheral blood. The receptors stem from a woman between 40 and 55 years old with COVID-19, enrolled during active disease.

The J gene is TRBJ2-7, the V gene TRBV7-2, with D tentatively TRBD2 (6 bases). The CDR3 length is 15 residues. Germline V gene sequence: CDR1 SGHTA, CDR2 FQGNSA. Trimming cost V 5 bases and J 3 bases, with 17 bases left between them. CDR3 sequence: CASSLWLSGLYEQYF. Here the CDR3 DNA reads TGTGCCAGCAGCCTTTGGTTGAGCGGGCTCTACGAGCAGTACTTC.

The J gene is TRBJ1-5, the V gene TRBV7-9; D is undetermined. V lost 1 base and J 1 base, leaving 8 bases between the germline ends. Looked up from germline, CDR1 is SEHNR and CDR2 is FQNEAQ (reference sequence). The CDR3 consists of 15 residues. The CDR3 sequence: CASSLEPGSNQPQHF. In DNA, the CDR3 is TGTGCCAGCAGCTTAGAACCCGGGAGCAATCAGCCCCAGCATTTT.

The V and J genes are TRBV18 and TRBJ1-6; no definite D call. V dropped 2 bases and J dropped 7 bases, with 12 bases sitting between them. The germline gives CDR1 KGHSH, CDR2 LQKENI. This CDR3 has 15 residues. CDR3 loop: CASSPFNTRNSPLHF. As DNA, the CDR3 is TGTGCCAGCTCACCATTTAATACTCGGAATTCACCCCTCCACTTT. The whole variable domain, remainder taken from reference TRBV18 and TRBJ1-6, is NAGVMQNPRHLVRRRGQEARLRCSPMKGHSHVYWYRQLPEEGLKFMVYLQKENIIDESGMPKERFSAEFPKEGPSILRIQQVVRGDSAAYFCASSPFNTRNSPLHFGNGTRLTVT.

The chain recombines TRBV27 with TRBJ1-1; D might be TRBD1 (5 bases). Trimming shortened V by 2 bases and J by 6 bases, and 13 bases separated the two germline ends. The CDR3 length is 14 residues. From germline, CDR1 is MNHEY and CDR2 SMNVEV (reference sequence). The CDR3 loop is CASSLGASRAEAFF. As DNA, the CDR3 is TGTGCCAGCAGTTTAGGGGCCAGCCGGGCTGAAGCTTTCTTT.

This sequence joins TRBV7-6 and TRBJ2-5; maybe TRBD2 (7 bases). This CDR3 comprises 15 residues. The germline CDR1 and CDR2 sequences are SGHVS and FNYEAQ. Trimming took 5 bases from V and 5 from J, leaving 18 bases between them. The CDR3 sequence: CASSPLGGGPETQYF. Written as DNA, the CDR3 is TGTGCCAGCAGCCCTCTAGGGGGGGGCCCGGAGACCCAGTACTTC.

The rearrangement links TRBV12-3 or TRBV12-4 to TRBJ1-4; D is perhaps TRBD1 (6 bases). This CDR3 has 13 amino acids. Trimming took off 2 bases at V and 8 bases at J, with 9 bases between the two ends. CDR3 loop: CASSLLDREKLFF. The CDR3 bases are TGTGCCAGCAGTTTACTGGACAGAGAAAAACTGTTTTTT.

The chain couples TRBV28 to TRBJ1-5; 12 bases line up with TRBD1. The V segment lost 6 bases and the J segment 5 bases; nucleotides outside the gene matches: 14. The CDR3 length is 18 residues. CDR1 and CDR2 from the germline V gene are MDHEN and SYDVKM. CDR3: CASRLGPGQGAVDQPQHF. In DNA form, the CDR3 reads TGTGCCAGCAGATTAGGACCGGGACAGGGGGCGGTTGATCAGCCCCAGCATTTT.

The chain joins TRBV19 to TRBJ2-1, with a weak D call TRBD1 (6 bases). Germline V gene sequence: CDR1 LNHDA, CDR2 SQIVND (reference sequence). The CDR3 is made up of 16 amino acids. Between the trimmed V and J ends, which lost 0 bases and 4 bases, there was a span of 13 bases. In DNA, the CDR3 is TGTGCCAGTAGTATAGATGGAGGACAGATATACAATGAGCAGTTCTTC. It translates to CASSIDGGQIYNEQFF.

This chain connects TRBV30 to TRBJ1-5; 9 nucleotides agree with TRBD1. Germline assignment: CDR1 GTSNPN and CDR2 SVGIG (reference sequence). This CDR3 contains 17 residues. Trimming removed 4 bases from V and 2 bases from J; junction bases left unmatched: 12. The CDR3 sequence is CAWNPNTGGEGNQPQHF. The CDR3 DNA reads TGTGCCTGGAACCCTAATACAGGGGGCGAGGGCAATCAGCCCCAGCATTTT. The full variable domain, its missing parts supplied by reference TRBV30 and TRBJ1-5, is SQTIHQWPATLVQPVGSPLSLECTVEGTSNPNLYWYRQAAGRGLQLLFYSVGIGQISSEVPQNLSASRPQDRQFILSSKKLLLSDSGFYLCAWNPNTGGEGNQPQHFGDGTRLSIL.

CDR3: CASSQDRGFSSYNEQFF. The CDR3 coding sequence is TGTGCCAGCAGCCAAGATCGGGGATTTAGTTCCTACAATGAGCAGTTCTTC. The rearrangement uses TRBV14 and TRBJ2-1; D may be TRBD2 (5 bases). From germline, CDR1 is SGHDN and CDR2 FVKESK. With 0 bases removed from V and 1 base from J, the gap between germline ends came to 13 bases. The CDR3 runs 17 residues. Full variable domain (missing parts from reference TRBV14 and TRBJ2-1): EAGVTQFPSHSVIEKGQTVTLRCDPISGHDNLYWYRRVMGKEIKFLLHFVKESKQDESGMPNNRFLAERTGGTYSTLKVQPAELEDSGVYFCASSQDRGFSSYNEQFFGPGTRLTVL.

This sequence joins TRBV28 and TRBJ1-3; maybe TRBD1 (6 bases). The V end was cut by 5 bases, the J end by 0 bases, with 14 bases between. This CDR3 has 16 residues. Germline V gene sequence: CDR1 MDHEN, CDR2 SYDVKM. CDR3 sequence: CASSPGQLFSGNTIYF. Here the CDR3 DNA reads TGTGCCAGCAGTCCGGGACAACTTTTCTCTGGAAACACCATATATTTT.

J is TRBJ1-5 and V is TRBV10-3; 8 nucleotides match TRBD1. CDR1 is ENHRY, CDR2 SYGVKD, per germline. The CDR3 extends over 13 amino acids. V was clipped by 10 bases and J by 3 bases; unmatched bases: 5. CDR3 sequence reads: CATGTGLNQPQHF. The CDR3 DNA reads as TGTGCCACTGGGACAGGCCTCAATCAGCCCCAGCATTTT.

The chain couples TRBV27 to TRBJ1-6; TRBD1 aligns across 8 bases. V gave up 3 bases and J gave up 9 bases; unmatched junction bases: 7. Germline assignment: CDR1 MNHEY and CDR2 SMNVEV (reference sequence). The length of the CDR3 is 15 residues. The CDR3 DNA is TGTGCCAGCAGTTTTGAGGGACAGGACCCTTCACCCCTCCACTTT. This translates into CASSFEGQDPSPLHF.

The genes are TRBV28 and TRBJ2-5, with 8 nucleotides matching TRBD2. The V segment lost 3 bases and the J segment 3 bases; nucleotides outside the gene matches: 6. Germline values: CDR1 MDHEN, CDR2 SYDVKM. CDR3 length equals 15 residues. CDR3 residues: CASSLWSLAEETQYF. In DNA form, the CDR3 reads TGTGCCAGCAGTTTGTGGTCACTAGCGGAAGAGACCCAGTACTTC.

In its sample, this clone was seen once. The chain joins TRBV21-1 to TRBJ2-1; the table's D call, TRBD2, was not checked against the DNA. TRBV21-1 is labeled a pseudogene. The CDR3 loop spans 21 amino acids. For the CDR3, the DNA is TGTGCCAGCAGCAAAGGAGGCGGACTAGTCGTTTACCTTCCATTCTACAATGAGCAGTTCTTC. Translation: CASSKGGGLVVYLPFYNEQFF.

The rearrangement joins TRBV5-1 to TRBJ1-2; tentatively, D is TRBD1 (5 bases). The germline V and J ends were trimmed by 4 bases and 7 bases, with 17 bases remaining between them. The length of the CDR3 is 14 residues. Germline V lookup: CDR1 SGHRS, CDR2 YFSETQ. This CDR3 is CASSPGGSGFGYTF. The CDR3 coding sequence is TGCGCCAGCAGCCCGGGGGGTTCAGGGTTTGGCTACACCTTC.

The chain couples TRBV4-1 to TRBJ2-1; 12 bases map to TRBD2. The CDR3 sequence is 16 residues long. The germline gives CDR1 MGHRA, CDR2 YSYEKL. V trimming: 0 bases; J trimming: 10 bases; junction bases outside the gene matches: 7. The CDR3 coding sequence is TGCGCCAGCAGCCAAGAGGCTAGCGGGAGGGCAAGAGAGCAGTTCTTC. It specifies CASSQEASGRAREQFF.

The J gene is TRBJ1-5, the V gene TRBV9; D ambiguous. Germline CDR1 is SGDLS and CDR2 is YYNGEE. V was pared by 3 bases and J by 8 bases, with 21 bases between. This CDR3 spans 16 amino acids. CDR3 in amino acids: CASSGGPSMAGEPQHF. DNA of the CDR3: TGTGCCAGCAGCGGAGGTCCTTCAATGGCTGGAGAGCCCCAGCATTTT. The full variable domain, completed using reference TRBV9 and TRBJ1-5, is DSGVTQTPKHLITATGQRVTLRCSPRSGDLSVYWYQQSLDQGLQFLIQYYNGEERAKGNILERFSAQQFPDLHSELNLSSLELGDSALYFCASSGGPSMAGEPQHFGDGTRLSIL.

This chain joins TRBV19 and TRBJ1-1; D possibly corresponds to TRBD1 (5 bases). The V end was cut by 9 bases, the J end by 3 bases, with 14 bases between. CDR3 length: 13 residues. Germline loops: CDR1 LNHDA, CDR2 SQIVND (reference sequence). The CDR3 is CASRDSRHTEAFF. In DNA, the CDR3 is TGTGCCAGCCGAGACAGTCGACACACTGAAGCTTTCTTT.

The chain is built from TRBV23-1 and TRBJ1-5; D is unresolved. TRBV23-1 is classed as an ORF, of uncertain function. CDR3 length equals 16 residues. Trimming removed 10 bases from V and 0 bases from J, with 19 bases in between. The CDR3 spells CANKNLRIDSNQPQHF. DNA of the CDR3: TGCGCCAACAAAAACCTCAGGATTGATAGCAATCAGCCCCAGCATTTT.

The V and J genes are TRBV18 and TRBJ1-1; 10 bases fit TRBD1. This CDR3 region has 15 residues. Germline CDR1 reads KGHSH; CDR2 reads LQKENI. Trimming took 6 bases from V and 1 from J; bases not matched to a gene: 5. CDR3 bases: TGTGCCAGCTCGCTTCGACAGGGGGCGAACACTGAAGCTTTCTTT. This sequence encodes CASSLRQGANTEAFF.

Notes on this clone: The sample contains more than one DNA sequence encoding this CDR3. This chain links TRBV28 with TRBJ2-7; 9 nucleotides line up with TRBD1. The V gene's germline CDR1 is MDHEN and CDR2 SYDVKM. V shed 6 bases, J shed 1 base, and the junction held 4 bases outside the gene matches. The CDR3 loop spans 14 amino acids. CDR3 residues: CASSRQGESYEQYF. The DNA for the CDR3 is TGTGCCAGCAGCCGACAGGGGGAGTCCTACGAGCAGTACTTC.

The gene calls are TRBV18 and TRBJ1-1, with unresolved D. Germline V gives CDR1 KGHSH, CDR2 LQKENI. Trimming shortened V by 3 bases and J by 7 bases, and 15 bases separated the two germline ends. The CDR3 length is 14 residues. The CDR3, as DNA: TGTGCCAGCTCACCGTTCGGCTCGGAGAGTGAAGCTTTCTTT. This sequence encodes CASSPFGSESEAFF. Looking up the rest from reference TRBV18 and TRBJ1-1 gives the full variable domain: NAGVMQNPRHLVRRRGQEARLRCSPMKGHSHVYWYRQLPEEGLKFMVYLQKENIIDESGMPKERFSAEFPKEGPSILRIQQVVRGDSAAYFCASSPFGSESEAFFGQGTRLTVV.

The rearrangement joins TRBV6-6 to TRBJ1-5; D unclear. Germline-derived CDR1 and CDR2 are MNHNY and SVGAGI (reference sequence). V lost 5 bases and J 1 base, leaving 12 bases between the germline ends. The CDR3 is made up of 15 amino acids. CDR3 DNA: TGTGCCAGCAGTCCCTCCCGACAAAGCAATCAGCCCCAGCATTTT. Translation: CASSPSRQSNQPQHF.

The chain uses TRBV29-1 and TRBJ1-2, with a tentative D call TRBD1 (5 bases). V lost 6 bases, J lost 5 bases, and 19 bases lay in between. The length of the CDR3 is 14 residues. Germline loops: CDR1 SQVTM, CDR2 ANQGSEA. CDR3: CSVVQALQRYGYTF. CDR3 sequence (DNA): TGCAGCGTAGTACAGGCTCTCCAGAGATATGGCTACACCTTC.

The rearrangement links TRBV7-9 to TRBJ1-1, with a possible D match to TRBD1 (6 bases). V was pared by 5 bases and J by 6 bases, with 19 bases between. The CDR3 spans 15 residues. Germline V lookup: CDR1 SEHNR, CDR2 FQNEAQ (reference sequence). The CDR3 region is CASSTQQGVVAEAFF. CDR3 nucleotides: TGTGCCAGCAGCACCCAACAGGGAGTGGTTGCTGAAGCTTTCTTT.

The rearrangement links TRBV29-1 to TRBJ2-5, with D perhaps TRBD2 (5 bases). Trimming took 4 bases from V and 3 from J, leaving 9 bases between them. In germline, CDR1 is SQVTM, CDR2 ANQGSEA. This CDR3 spans 12 amino acids. The CDR3 protein is CSVVEGKETQYF. In nucleotides, the CDR3 is TGCAGCGTTGTTGAGGGAAAAGAGACCCAGTACTTC.

This clone was detected only once. This chain joins TRBV5-4 and TRBJ2-1; D is unresolved. CDR3 length: 17 amino acids. Germline V lookup: CDR1 SGHNT, CDR2 YYREEE (reference sequence). V was cut by 3 bases and J by 5 bases, with 21 bases left in between. CDR3 nucleotide sequence: TGTGCCAGCAGCTCGGAACCCAGCGCCCGGTCGAACAATGAGCAGTTCTTC. As protein: CASSSEPSARSNNEQFF. Together with reference TRBV5-4 and TRBJ2-1, the CDR3 gives the full variable domain: ETGVTQSPTHLIKTRGQQVTLRCSSQSGHNTVSWYQQALGQGPQFIFQYYREEENGRGNFPPRFSGLQFPNYSSELNVNALELDDSALYLCASSSEPSARSNNEQFFGPGTRLTVL.